Here is one TCR beta chain with its context. In the original workflow: Estimation of nucleated cell counts relied on the amplification of reference gene primers. Profiled with immunoSEQ multiplex PCR; TCRdb holds only in-frame clones, not every one. V, J and clone size derive from that table, while D and trimming were established from the DNA sequence. Among about 160,000 clones listed, roughly 80% were seen once. The sample is drawn from a study of blood T cell repertoires in COVID-19. Turning to the study itself: The samples span acute and convalescent COVID-19 from the United States, Italy and Spain. Sources were T cells, B-cell-depleted T cells, or PBMCs; the material itself was cDNA or gDNA.

Germline values: CDR1 MNHEY, CDR2 SVGAGI. The junction had 5 bases not matched to a gene; V was cut back by 8 bases and J by 3 bases. This CDR3 region has 14 residues. V gene TRBV6-5 combines with J gene TRBJ1-5, with 9 nucleotides matching TRBD1. This receptor was taken from a man between 18 and 29 years old with active or convalescent COVID-19. The sequenced material came from peripheral blood. CDR3 protein: CASYGTGNNQPQHF. The CDR3 DNA is TGTGCCAGCTACGGGACAGGGAACAATCAGCCCCAGCATTTT.